The source of this TCR beta chain is a study of blood T cell repertoires in COVID-19. Trimming cost V 2 bases and J 5 bases; bases outside gene matches: 7. CDR1 and CDR2 from the germline V gene are GTSNPN and SVGIG (reference sequence). There are 15 residues in the CDR3. The repertoire was sequenced with immunoSEQ multiplex PCR; TCRdb's copy has only in-frame clones and lacks some. This table holds 100,000 to 120,000 clones, roughly 82% found once. The TCR sequence derives from a woman in her fifties or sixties with acute or convalescent COVID-19. The rearrangement uses TRBV30 and TRBJ1-5; 9 bases fit TRBD1. The sample comprised peripheral blood. The CDR3 region is CAWSSTGTGYQPQHF. The CDR3 DNA reads TGTGCCTGGAGTTCCACCGGGACAGGGTATCAGCCCCAGCATTTT.